This TCR beta chain is drawn from a study of cytomegalovirus exposure and HLA in healthy donors. Overall study: An early release of data contained approximately 85 million unique TCRs, which came from HLA-typed donors.

Study conclusions and caveats: The authors enumerated roughly 160 TCR beta chains as linked to cytomegalovirus. In a later analysis, about 17,000 TCR beta sequences were associated with HLA alleles at 0.05 false discovery rate.

On this clone itself: Antigen unknown.

The PCR employed 60 Vbeta primers together with 13 Jbeta primers. Libraries were prepared by immunoSEQ multiplex PCR; TCRdb keeps only in-frame clonotypes and omits some of them. This sample has about 190,000 clones; roughly 80% occur once, and the top ten carry approximately 2%. The CDR3 is 14 amino acids. The V end was cut by 0 bases, the J end by 1 base, with 7 bases between. Germline V gives CDR1 SGHRS, CDR2 YFSETQ. The material sequenced was PBMCs. The chain couples TRBV5-1 to TRBJ1-1; D is unresolved. The clonotype originates from a woman aged 25-40 years in good health and CMV-seropositive. The CDR3 DNA follows: TGCGCCAGCAGCTTGGTCCCCGGGAACACTGAAGCTTTCTTT. Protein sequence: CASSLVPGNTEAFF.